The 25 T cell receptor beta chains in this list originate from one sample, sequenced in a study of shared clonotypes between healthy human individuals (dated by TCRdb to 2018 to 2021). Receptor libraries were prepared by the immunoSEQ multiplex PCR assay. TCRdb took this table from immuneACCESS and kept in-frame rearrangements with V and J called. Such tables lack part of the clones; where checked against another copy, unresolved V genes explain under half of the gap, and the rest is unexplained. The sample table records approximately 2.5 million clones; roughly 93% of these occur just once. In total, the top ten clones hold 0.36% of the sample. The sequenced material came from naive CD4+ T cells from PBMCs. According to the study, the label for this sample's cell subset or site signals: CD45RA+ positively selected. The receptors originated from a man between 18 and 29 years old in good health. Some clones in this sample may be carry-over from other donors' samples.

J is TRBJ2-5 and V is TRBV2; possible D gene TRBD2, 5 bases. Trimming pared 4 bases from V and 2 bases from J, leaving 14 bases between. The CDR3 loop spans 15 amino acids. Germline V gene data show CDR1 as SNHLY and CDR2 as FYNNEI. As DNA, the CDR3 is TGTGCCAGCAGTGGGGGAGCTCAGAGACAAGAGACCCAGTACTTC. Its translation: CASSGGAQRQETQYF.

V gene TRBV7-2 combines with J gene TRBJ2-1; TRBD2 agrees at 8 bases. CDR3 length: 15 residues. The germline gives CDR1 SGHTA, CDR2 FQGNSA. The V gene end was trimmed by 2 bases and the J gene end by 8 bases; junction bases not matched to a gene: 8. The CDR3 nucleotides are TGTGCCAGCAGCTTATCAAGGGGCGGGAGGTATGAGCAGTTCTTC. This codes for CASSLSRGGRYEQFF. Full variable domain (remainder filled in from reference TRBV7-2 and TRBJ2-1): GAGVSQSPSNKVTEKGKDVELRCDPISGHTALYWYRQSLGQGLEFLIYFQGNSAPDKSGLPSDRFSAERTGGSVSTLTIQRTQQEDSAVYLCASSLSRGGRYEQFFGPGTRLTVL.

On this clone: The same CDR3 can be traced to other DNA sequences in this sample. The chain is built from TRBV5-4 and TRBJ1-3; D remains unclear. CDR1 SGHNT and CDR2 YYREEE come from the germline V gene (reference sequence). Trimming cost V 0 bases and J 3 bases, with 1 base left between them. This CDR3 contains 12 residues. The CDR3 coding sequence is TGTGCCAGCAGCTTGGATGGAAACACCATATATTTT. Protein sequence: CASSLDGNTIYF.

V and J are TRBV7-3 and TRBJ2-3; 12 bases agree with TRBD2. The V gene's germline CDR1 is SGHTA and CDR2 FQGTGA. J lost 4 bases, V lost 5 bases, and 7 bases had no gene match. The CDR3 has 16 amino acids. Written as DNA, the CDR3 is TGTGCCAGCAGCCCCCAGACTAGCGGGAGACCAGATACGCAGTATTTT. Protein: CASSPQTSGRPDTQYF.

The table lists this clone with a count of one. J is TRBJ2-3 and V is TRBV9, with D possibly TRBD2 on 6 matching bases. Germline V lookup: CDR1 SGDLS, CDR2 YYNGEE. The length of the CDR3 is 16 residues. Trimming pared 3 bases from V and 2 bases from J, leaving 16 bases between. The CDR3 nucleotides are TGTGCCAGCAGCGCCGGAGGGGCGGAATACACAGATACGCAGTATTTT. Translated, it gives CASSAGGAEYTDTQYF.

The V gene is TRBV18, the J gene TRBJ2-3; D call uncertain. The CDR3 sequence is 13 residues long. The V gene's germline CDR1 is KGHSH and CDR2 LQKENI. Trimming shortened V by 6 bases and J by 4 bases, and 11 bases separated the two germline ends. CDR3 nucleotide sequence: TGTGCCAGCTCTGAGGTCCGCGCAGATACGCAGTATTTT. Translation gives CASSEVRADTQYF.

The chain is built from TRBV10-3 and TRBJ1-4, with D tentatively TRBD1 (5 bases). V was shortened by 6 bases and J by 6 bases, with 11 bases between the two germline ends. The CDR3 loop spans 13 amino acids. Looked up from germline, CDR1 is ENHRY and CDR2 is SYGVKD. The CDR3 loop reads CAISQGRDEKLFF. The CDR3 DNA reads as TGTGCCATCAGCCAGGGAAGGGATGAAAAACTGTTTTTT.

This clone was counted between two and nine times. The chain carries TRBV11-3 and TRBJ2-7; 9 positions agree with TRBD2. The CDR3 covers 15 residues. Germline CDR1 SGHNT, CDR2 YENEEA. V lost 5 bases, J lost 6 bases, and 11 bases stayed unmatched. CDR3 amino acids: CASSLGPSGTREQYF. The CDR3 nucleotides are TGTGCCAGCAGCCTAGGGCCTAGCGGGACGCGCGAGCAGTACTTC.

The chain recombines TRBV11-2 with TRBJ2-3; D is unresolved. The CDR3 covers 14 residues. Germline V gives CDR1 SGHAT, CDR2 FQNNGV. V was trimmed by 3 bases and J by 7 bases, leaving 14 bases between them. The CDR3 region is CASSFFPRRNTQYF. CDR3 coding DNA: TGTGCCAGCAGCTTCTTCCCGAGGAGAAATACGCAGTATTTT.

The table lists this clone with a count of one. The genes are TRBV28 and TRBJ1-2, with no clear D. V dropped 3 bases and J dropped 4 bases, with 18 bases sitting between them. CDR3 length: 16 residues. Germline V gene sequence: CDR1 MDHEN, CDR2 SYDVKM. The CDR3 region is CASSLGGRPDGYGYTF. The CDR3 DNA sequence: TGTGCCAGCAGTTTGGGAGGGCGCCCTGACGGCTATGGCTACACCTTC.

The V and J genes are TRBV5-1 and TRBJ1-2; D is uncertain. CDR3 length equals 14 residues. V was pared by 3 bases and J by 8 bases, with 17 bases between. Germline loops: CDR1 SGHRS, CDR2 YFSETQ. This chain's CDR3 is CASSSEPSEPGYTF. DNA for the CDR3: TGCGCCAGCAGCTCAGAGCCGTCGGAGCCAGGCTACACCTTC.

CDR3 coding DNA: TGTGCCAGCCGAATAGCGGGAGTGCCCTACGAGCAGTACTTC. It specifies CASRIAGVPYEQYF. This chain connects TRBV6-1 to TRBJ2-7, with 9 bases matching TRBD2. The ends lost 8 bases at V and 2 bases at J; junction bases unmatched: 7. There are 14 residues in the CDR3. The V gene's germline CDR1 is MNHNS and CDR2 SASEGT.

This chain uses TRBV4-1 with TRBJ2-6; TRBD1 is a possible D gene (6 bases). Trimming cost V 0 bases and J 4 bases, with 19 bases left between them. CDR1 is MGHRA, CDR2 YSYEKL, per germline. This CDR3 region has 19 residues. CDR3 DNA: TGCGCCAGCAGCCAAGACGACAGGTTCTCTCCGGGAGGGGCCAACGTCCTGACTTTC. It codes for CASSQDDRFSPGGANVLTF.

The chain links TRBV28 to TRBJ2-7; the D is unclear. V shed 7 bases and J shed 3 bases, with 13 bases lying between them. The CDR3 runs to 13 residues. The germline V gene has CDR1 MDHEN and CDR2 SYDVKM. This chain's CDR3 is CASMEEVYYEQYF. The CDR3 coding sequence is TGTGCCAGCATGGAAGAGGTTTACTACGAGCAGTACTTC.

This clone showed up just a few times. This chain links TRBV19 with TRBJ2-2; 11 bases match TRBD2. This CDR3 has 16 amino acids. V was pared by 5 bases and J by 3 bases, with 5 bases of the junction left unmatched. CDR1 is LNHDA and CDR2 is SQIVND in the germline V gene (reference sequence). The CDR3 DNA reads TGTGCCAGTAGTTTGACTAGCGGGGATTACACCGGGGAGCTGTTTTTT. It is translated as CASSLTSGDYTGELFF.

V is TRBV27 and J is TRBJ2-4; 8 nucleotides align to TRBD1. The germline V gene has CDR1 MNHEY and CDR2 SMNVEV (reference sequence). This CDR3 is 16 amino acids long. Germline trimming cut 2 bases from V and 2 bases from J; bases unmatched to any gene: 5. The CDR3 DNA is TGTGCCAGCAGTTTAGGACAGGGATCTCCCAAAAACATTCAGTACTTC. Protein product: CASSLGQGSPKNIQYF.

This clone was found once. V and J are TRBV5-1 and TRBJ2-7; D not resolved. Germline values: CDR1 SGHRS, CDR2 YFSETQ. The CDR3 length is 18 residues. V dropped 3 bases and J dropped 0 bases, with 22 bases sitting between them. CDR3 bases: TGCGCCAGCAGCTCCGTTTGGGGTCCAGCACTCTACTCCTACGAGCAGTACTTC. This sequence encodes CASSSVWGPALYSYEQYF.

The chain recombines TRBV7-8 with TRBJ1-2; D might be TRBD1 (6 bases). The CDR3 runs 15 residues. Germline-derived CDR1 and CDR2 are SGHVS and FQNEAQ. The V and J ends lost 5 bases and 4 bases respectively, with 17 bases between them. The CDR3 loop is CASSPQQGEFYGYTF. The CDR3 nucleotides read TGTGCCAGCAGCCCCCAACAGGGAGAGTTCTATGGCTACACCTTC.

As to this clone: Germline and junction disagree at one end, which may indicate a read error. The V call is TRBV5-4, the J call TRBJ1-2; D perhaps matches TRBD1 (6 bases). The CDR3 spans 15 residues. CDR1 SGHNT and CDR2 YYREEE come from the germline V gene (reference sequence). CDR3: CASSQDPTGLYGYTF. Here the CDR3 DNA reads TGCGCCAGCAGCCAAGACCCAACAGGGCTCTATGGCTACACCTTC.

V is TRBV5-1 and J is TRBJ1-2; D gene uncertain. The germline gives CDR1 SGHRS, CDR2 YFSETQ. With 5 bases removed from V and 6 bases from J, the gap between germline ends came to 20 bases. The CDR3 is 15 amino acids. CDR3 in amino acids: CASREGGGPSDGYTF. CDR3 bases: TGCGCCAGCAGGGAAGGAGGAGGACCGTCCGATGGCTACACCTTC.

The chain employs TRBV18 and TRBJ2-7; D gene ambiguous. Germline CDR1 is KGHSH and CDR2 is LQKENI. The CDR3 covers 13 residues. V was pared by 3 bases and J by 7 bases, with 13 bases between. CDR3 in DNA: TGTGCCAGCTCACCCGACATCCACGGGGAGCAGTACTTC. This translates into CASSPDIHGEQYF.

J is TRBJ2-4 and V is TRBV7-9; D unclear. The V end lost 4 bases, the J end lost 0 bases, and 16 bases lay between the germline ends. The CDR3 length is 17 residues. Germline V gene data show CDR1 as SEHNR and CDR2 as FQNEAQ (reference sequence). The CDR3 DNA follows: TGTGCCAGCAGCTCCTTGGGCGAGTCACTAGCCAAAAACATTCAGTACTTC. Translating it yields CASSSLGESLAKNIQYF.

The rearrangement joins TRBV9 to TRBJ2-2; weak D call: TRBD1 (6 bases). The CDR3 has 16 residues. V lost 0 bases to trimming and J lost 4 bases, with 13 bases between them. Germline-derived CDR1 and CDR2 are SGDLS and YYNGEE. This CDR3 is CASSVVRPGATGELFF. The CDR3 DNA reads as TGTGCCAGCAGCGTAGTTCGTCCAGGGGCCACCGGGGAGCTGTTTTTT.

This chain connects TRBV20-1 to TRBJ2-5; no firm D call. Germline CDR1 reads DFQATT; CDR2 reads SNEGSKA (reference sequence). The CDR3 is made up of 11 amino acids. V dropped 7 bases and J dropped 2 bases, with 8 bases sitting between them. CDR3 in DNA: TGCAGTGTCCAGAGACAAGAGACCCAGTACTTC. Protein: CSVQRQETQYF.

The chain recombines TRBV9 with TRBJ2-5, with D possibly TRBD1 on 6 matching bases. V was shortened by 4 bases and J by 1 base, with 17 bases between the two germline ends. This CDR3 is 16 amino acids long. Germline CDR1 reads SGDLS; CDR2 reads YYNGEE. This chain's CDR3 is CASSPQSGQFQETQYF. CDR3 in DNA: TGTGCCAGCAGCCCCCAGAGCGGACAGTTCCAAGAGACCCAGTACTTC.